In its sample, the clone carrying this T cell receptor (beta chain) was seen many times. Amplification from RNA transcripts yielded the TCR beta CDR3 regions. RT-PCR was first run with HTBI primers, then multiplex PCR in a second round. TCRdb re-analysed the multiplex PCR reads in MiXCR, keeping a single row per CDR3 protein. This table holds over 450,000 distinct CDR3 sequences, under 15% found once. The V and J ends lost 4 bases and 0 bases respectively, with 7 bases between them. Looked up from germline, CDR1 is GTSNPN and CDR2 is SVGIG (reference sequence). The CDR3 has 13 amino acids. The sample originates from a study of Graves' ophthalmopathy and Graves' hyperthyroidism. Symptoms, serum thyroxine and TRAb, thyroid ultrasound, and orbital computed tomography formed the diagnostic basis.

The TCR sequence derives from a woman aged 25 to 39 with Graves' ophthalmopathy. The specimen was blood. The rearrangement joins TRBV30 to TRBJ1-3; D uncertain. The CDR3 here is CAWNLNSGNTIYF. The DNA of the CDR3 is TGTGCCTGGAATCTAAACTCTGGAAACACCATATATTTT.